These 14 T cell receptor beta chains share one sample of origin, sequenced in a study of blood T cells in healthy people across ages. Using a J-beta primer mix together with a sample-barcoded 5' primer, a second PCR was run for about 6 to 12 cycles. TCRdb called the 5' RACE reads again in MiXCR, with one record for every CDR3 protein. The sample lists around 1,900,000 distinct CDR3 sequences, 39% occurring once. The sample was blood. The receptor source for this set is a human donor in good health.

In its sample, this clonotype was seen a few times. V gene TRBV5-1 combines with J gene TRBJ2-3; the D gene could be TRBD1 or TRBD2 (5 bases each). Germline CDR1 is SGHRS and CDR2 is YFSETQ. V dropped 0 bases and J dropped 0 bases, with 8 bases sitting between them. This CDR3 is built from 15 residues. The CDR3 is CASSLDEGSTDTQYF. Here the CDR3 DNA reads TGCGCCAGCAGCTTGGATGAGGGGAGCACAGATACGCAGTATTTT.

The gene calls are TRBV18 and TRBJ1-1, with TRBD1 identical over 11 bases. This CDR3 has 14 amino acids. Germline values: CDR1 KGHSH, CDR2 LQKENI. V was clipped by 3 bases and J by 11 bases; unmatched bases: 8. The CDR3 is CASSPDRGRFEAFF. The CDR3 DNA is TGTGCCAGCTCACCGGACAGGGGGCGATTCGAGGCTTTCTTT.

The J gene is TRBJ2-1, the V gene TRBV4-3; 11 bases are a match to TRBD2. Trimming cost V 0 bases and J 3 bases; bases outside gene matches: 4. The CDR3 sequence is 17 residues long. Germline V gene lookup returns CDR1 LGHNA and CDR2 YSLEER. CDR3 amino acids: CASSQDSTSGSYNEQFF. DNA of the CDR3: TGCGCCAGCAGCCAAGATTCTACTAGCGGGAGCTACAATGAGCAGTTCTTC.

The genes are TRBV7-3 and TRBJ1-1; the D gene is possibly TRBD1 (6 bases). CDR1 SGHTA and CDR2 FQGTGA come from the germline V gene. The ends were cut back, 5 bases at V and 0 bases at J, with 10 bases in the middle. The CDR3 extends over 14 amino acids. The CDR3 sequence: CASSDWTVNTEAFF. In DNA form, the CDR3 reads TGTGCCAGCAGCGACTGGACAGTGAACACTGAAGCTTTCTTT.

V and J are TRBV12-5 and TRBJ1-1; perhaps TRBD1 as D (6 bases). V was cut by 6 bases and J by 0 bases, with 8 bases left in between. The V gene's germline CDR1 is LGHNT and CDR2 FRNRAP. The CDR3 runs to 13 residues. The CDR3 bases are TGTGCTAGTGGGGGGACAATGAACACTGAAGCTTTCTTT. Amino acids: CASGGTMNTEAFF.

The CDR3 region has the DNA TGTGCCAGCGGAACCGGGACCTATAATTCACCCCTCCACTTT. This translates into CASGTGTYNSPLHF. The V and J genes are TRBV6-1 and TRBJ1-6; D call uncertain. The CDR3 loop spans 14 amino acids. Germline V gene sequence: CDR1 MNHNS, CDR2 SASEGT. The V and J ends lost 8 bases and 2 bases respectively, with 10 bases between them.

This clonotype showed up just a few times. The rearrangement uses TRBV15 and TRBJ1-2, with D possibly matching TRBD1 (5 bases). This CDR3 spans 15 amino acids. Germline CDR1 LNHNV, CDR2 YYDKDF (reference sequence). Trimming cost V 1 base and J 4 bases, with 13 bases left between them. For the CDR3, the DNA is TGTGCCACCAGCAGAGGGATTCAGGGTGGCTATGGCTACACCTTC. Translated, it gives CATSRGIQGGYGYTF.

The chain has TRBV20-1 and TRBJ2-2, with D possibly being TRBD2 (7 bases). Trimming shortened V by 5 bases and J by 6 bases, and 22 bases separated the two germline ends. The germline gives CDR1 DFQATT, CDR2 SNEGSKA (reference sequence). The CDR3 loop spans 16 amino acids. The CDR3 sequence: CSAANVRGGPAGELFF. The CDR3 DNA sequence: TGCAGTGCTGCCAACGTTAGGGGGGGGCCGGCCGGGGAGCTGTTTTTT.

The sample holds a few counts of this clonotype. This sequence joins TRBV15 and TRBJ1-4; TRBD1 is a possible D gene (6 bases). V gave up 7 bases and J gave up 4 bases, with 13 bases separating them. Germline V gene lookup returns CDR1 LNHNV and CDR2 YYDKDF (reference sequence). The CDR3 spans 14 residues. The CDR3 protein is CATTPDRFNEKLFF. For the CDR3, the DNA is TGTGCCACCACCCCGGACAGATTTAATGAAAAACTGTTTTTT.

As regards this clonotype: A much bigger clone sits one base away, suggesting this may be a read error. The gene calls are TRBV20-1 and TRBJ2-1; tentative D call: TRBD2 (6 bases). Trimming pared 0 bases from V and 10 bases from J, leaving 16 bases between. Per germline, CDR1 DFQATT and CDR2 SNEGSKA (reference sequence). The CDR3 consists of 14 residues. The CDR3 sequence is CSARDSRGTYEQFF. The CDR3 DNA sequence: TGCAGTGCTAGAGATTCCCGGGGGACCTACGAGCAGTTCTTC.

The CDR3 bases are TGCGCCAGCAGCCAAGAGAGGACAGGCAAAGGCTACACCTTC. Encoded protein: CASSQERTGKGYTF. The rearrangement uses TRBV4-1 and TRBJ1-2; TRBD1 aligns across 7 bases. The germline V gene has CDR1 MGHRA and CDR2 YSYEKL. V trimming: 0 bases; J trimming: 8 bases; junction bases outside the gene matches: 6. This CDR3 is 14 amino acids long.

The rearrangement uses TRBV7-3 and TRBJ2-1; TRBD2 agrees at 8 bases. With 5 bases clipped from V and 6 bases from J, the junction kept 9 bases outside the gene matches. In germline, CDR1 is SGHTA, CDR2 FQGTGA. This CDR3 region has 15 residues. Here the CDR3 reads CASSLQGLGSNEQFF. The CDR3 DNA reads as TGTGCCAGCAGCCTCCAGGGACTAGGGAGCAATGAGCAGTTCTTC. The variable domain in full, completed from reference TRBV7-3 and TRBJ2-1, reads GAGVSQTPSNKVTEKGKYVELRCDPISGHTALYWYRQSLGQGPEFLIYFQGTGAADDSGLPNDRFFAVRPEGSVSTLKIQRTERGDSAVYLCASSLQGLGSNEQFFGPGTRLTVL.

The chain recombines TRBV28 with TRBJ1-4; perhaps TRBD1 as D (5 bases). V lost 2 bases to trimming and J lost 6 bases, with 13 bases between them. The CDR3 totals 15 residues. Germline V gene lookup returns CDR1 MDHEN and CDR2 SYDVKM. The CDR3 loop reads CASSLISRVDEKLFF. Here the CDR3 DNA reads TGTGCCAGCAGTTTAATCTCCAGGGTGGATGAAAAACTGTTTTTT.

This clonotype has a handful of counts. The chain links TRBV20-1 to TRBJ1-1; D call uncertain. The germline CDR1 and CDR2 sequences are DFQATT and SNEGSKA (reference sequence). The CDR3 is 14 amino acids. Trimming stripped 2 bases from V and 5 bases from J, with 15 bases between. Here the CDR3 reads CSARPPLTGTEAFF. CDR3 nucleotide sequence: TGCAGTGCTAGACCACCTCTTACCGGGACTGAAGCTTTCTTT.